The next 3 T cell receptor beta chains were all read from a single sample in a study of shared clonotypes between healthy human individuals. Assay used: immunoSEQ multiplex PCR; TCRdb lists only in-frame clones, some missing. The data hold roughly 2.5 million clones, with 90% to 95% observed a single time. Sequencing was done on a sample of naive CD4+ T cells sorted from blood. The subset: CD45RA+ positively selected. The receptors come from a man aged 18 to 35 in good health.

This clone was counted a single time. The CDR3 protein is CASSPGVKGDSPLHF. The CDR3, as DNA: TGTGCCAGCAGCCCCGGGGTAAAGGGGGATTCACCCCTCCACTTT. The chain joins TRBV9 to TRBJ1-6, with a possible D match to TRBD1 (6 bases). The ends were cut back, 4 bases at V and 8 bases at J, with 16 bases in the middle. The CDR3 sequence is 15 residues long. CDR1 and CDR2 (germline): SGDLS, YYNGEE.

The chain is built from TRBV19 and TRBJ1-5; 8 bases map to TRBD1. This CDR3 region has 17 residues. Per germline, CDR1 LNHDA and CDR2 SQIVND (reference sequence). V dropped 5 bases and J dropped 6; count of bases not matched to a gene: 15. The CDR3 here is CASSSGTGGALGQPQHF. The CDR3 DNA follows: TGTGCCAGTAGTTCAGGGACAGGTGGGGCCCTGGGTCAGCCCCAGCATTTT.

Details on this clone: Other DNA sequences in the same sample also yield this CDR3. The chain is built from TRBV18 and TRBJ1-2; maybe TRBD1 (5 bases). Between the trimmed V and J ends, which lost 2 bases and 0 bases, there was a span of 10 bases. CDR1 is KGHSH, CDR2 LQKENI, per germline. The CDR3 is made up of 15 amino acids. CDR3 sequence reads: CASSPNGGSNYGYTF. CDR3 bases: TGTGCCAGCTCACCAAATGGGGGATCTAACTATGGCTACACCTTC.